The T cell receptor beta chain described here comes from a study of PD-1 blockade in classical Hodgkin lymphoma. Each of the patients experienced relapse following autologous stem cell transplantation, and their brentuximab vedotin exposure differed. The data were produced by immunoSEQ multiplex PCR, yet TCRdb's version contains in-frame clones alone and is incomplete. The repertoire holds roughly 42,000 clones, with approximately 80% as singletons. The source is a human donor with classical Hodgkin lymphoma. This specimen consisted of peripheral blood mononuclear cells (PBMCs), obtained at baseline.

CDR3: CASKLHRDNEKLFF. In DNA, the CDR3 is TGTGCCAGTAAACTTCACAGGGATAATGAAAAACTGTTTTTT. The gene calls are TRBV19 and TRBJ1-4; possible D gene TRBD1, 6 bases. The CDR3 runs 14 residues. Germline CDR1 is LNHDA and CDR2 is SQIVND (reference sequence). V gave up 7 bases and J gave up 4 bases, with 13 bases separating them.